This T cell receptor beta chain was documented in a study of control samples from healthy donors and cancer patients. Repertoires were generated with immunoSEQ multiplex PCR, while TCRdb's copy carries only in-frame clones and drops some. The sample holds 120,000 to 150,000 clones, about 91% seen once. The sample holds a few counts of this clone. This receptor was identified in a young man in good health. The material sequenced was blood.

The CDR3 nucleotides are TGTGCCAGCAGTGAATACAGCTTGAACACTGAAGCTTTCTTT. Its protein is CASSEYSLNTEAFF. The chain links TRBV25-1 to TRBJ1-1; D gene uncertain. Trimming took 0 bases from V and 0 from J, leaving 5 bases between them. Germline V CDR1 and CDR2: MGHDK, SYGVNS. The CDR3 sequence is 14 residues long.